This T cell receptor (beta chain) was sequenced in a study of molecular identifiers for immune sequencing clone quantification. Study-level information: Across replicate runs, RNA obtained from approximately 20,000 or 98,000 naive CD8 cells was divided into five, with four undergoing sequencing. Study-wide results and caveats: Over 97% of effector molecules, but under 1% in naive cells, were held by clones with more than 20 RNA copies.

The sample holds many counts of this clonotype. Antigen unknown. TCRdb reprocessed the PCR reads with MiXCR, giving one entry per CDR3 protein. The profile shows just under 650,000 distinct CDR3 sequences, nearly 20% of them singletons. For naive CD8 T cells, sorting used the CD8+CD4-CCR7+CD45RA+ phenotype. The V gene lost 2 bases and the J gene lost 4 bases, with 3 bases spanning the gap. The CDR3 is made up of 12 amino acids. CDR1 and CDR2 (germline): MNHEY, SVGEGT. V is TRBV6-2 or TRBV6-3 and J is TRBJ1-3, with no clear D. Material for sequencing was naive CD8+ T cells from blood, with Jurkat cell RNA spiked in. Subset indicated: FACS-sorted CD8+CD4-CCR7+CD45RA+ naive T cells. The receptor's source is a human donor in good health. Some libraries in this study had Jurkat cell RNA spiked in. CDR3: CASSYAGNTIYF. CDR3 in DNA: TGTGCCAGCAGTTACGCGGGAAACACCATATATTTT.